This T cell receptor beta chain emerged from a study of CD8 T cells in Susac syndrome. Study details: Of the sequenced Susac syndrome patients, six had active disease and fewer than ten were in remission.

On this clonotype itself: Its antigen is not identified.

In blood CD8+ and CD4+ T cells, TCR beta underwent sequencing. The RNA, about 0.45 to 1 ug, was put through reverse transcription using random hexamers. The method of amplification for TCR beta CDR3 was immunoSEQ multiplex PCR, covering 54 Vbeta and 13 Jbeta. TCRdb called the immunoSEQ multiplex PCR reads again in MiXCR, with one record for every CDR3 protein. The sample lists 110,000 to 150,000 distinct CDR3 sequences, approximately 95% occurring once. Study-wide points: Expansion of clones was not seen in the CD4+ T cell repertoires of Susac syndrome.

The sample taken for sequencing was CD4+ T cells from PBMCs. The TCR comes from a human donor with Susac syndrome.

CDR3 DNA sequence: TGTGCCAGCAGTTTAGGTAGCGGGGGCACCTACGAGCAGTACTTC. This codes for CASSLGSGGTYEQYF. The rearrangement joins TRBV27 to TRBJ2-7, with 9 bases lining up with TRBD2. This CDR3 has 15 residues. Germline CDR1 reads MNHEY; CDR2 reads SMNVEV (reference sequence). Trimming at V came to 2 bases and at J to 2 bases, leaving 4 bases not matched to a gene.